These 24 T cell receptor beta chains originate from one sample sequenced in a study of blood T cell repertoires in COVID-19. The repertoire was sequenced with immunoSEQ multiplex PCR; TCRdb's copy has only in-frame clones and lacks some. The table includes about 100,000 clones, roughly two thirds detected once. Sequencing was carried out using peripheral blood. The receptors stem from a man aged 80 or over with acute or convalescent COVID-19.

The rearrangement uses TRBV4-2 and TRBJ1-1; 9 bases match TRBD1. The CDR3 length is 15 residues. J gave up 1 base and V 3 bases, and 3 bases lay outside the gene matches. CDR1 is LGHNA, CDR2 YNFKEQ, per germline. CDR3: CASSHADRGNTEAFF. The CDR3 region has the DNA TGTGCCAGCAGCCACGCGGACAGGGGGAACACTGAAGCTTTCTTT.

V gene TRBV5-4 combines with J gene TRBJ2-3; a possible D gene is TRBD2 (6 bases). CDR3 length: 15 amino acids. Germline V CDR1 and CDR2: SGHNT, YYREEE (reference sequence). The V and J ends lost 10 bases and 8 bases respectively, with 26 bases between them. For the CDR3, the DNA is TGTGCCGGCGGGGTTACCGGGACTCAACTCCCTACGCAGTATTTT. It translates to CAGGVTGTQLPTQYF.

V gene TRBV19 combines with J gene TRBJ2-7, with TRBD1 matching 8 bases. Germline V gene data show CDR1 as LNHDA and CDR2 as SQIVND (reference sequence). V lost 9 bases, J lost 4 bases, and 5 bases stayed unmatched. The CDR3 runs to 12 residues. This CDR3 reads CASGDRSYEQYF. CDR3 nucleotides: TGTGCCAGCGGGGACAGGTCGTACGAGCAGTACTTC.

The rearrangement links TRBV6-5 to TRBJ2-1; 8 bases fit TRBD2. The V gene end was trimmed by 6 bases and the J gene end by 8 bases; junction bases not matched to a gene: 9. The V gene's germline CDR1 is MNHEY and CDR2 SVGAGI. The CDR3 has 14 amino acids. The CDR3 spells CASRRAGVWDEQFF. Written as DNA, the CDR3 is TGTGCCAGCAGAAGAGCGGGAGTATGGGATGAGCAGTTCTTC.

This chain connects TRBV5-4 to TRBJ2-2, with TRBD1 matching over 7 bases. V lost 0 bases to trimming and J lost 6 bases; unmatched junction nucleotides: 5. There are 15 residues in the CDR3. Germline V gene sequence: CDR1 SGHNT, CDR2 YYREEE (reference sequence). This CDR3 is CASSLGGQRAGELFF. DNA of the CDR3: TGTGCCAGCAGCTTGGGGGGACAGAGGGCCGGGGAGCTGTTTTTT.

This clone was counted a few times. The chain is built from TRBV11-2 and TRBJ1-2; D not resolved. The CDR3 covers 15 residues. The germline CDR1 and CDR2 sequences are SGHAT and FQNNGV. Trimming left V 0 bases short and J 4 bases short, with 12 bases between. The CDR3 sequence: CASSLDRRVSYGYTF. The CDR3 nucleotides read TGTGCCAGCAGCTTAGATAGGCGGGTGAGCTATGGCTACACCTTC.

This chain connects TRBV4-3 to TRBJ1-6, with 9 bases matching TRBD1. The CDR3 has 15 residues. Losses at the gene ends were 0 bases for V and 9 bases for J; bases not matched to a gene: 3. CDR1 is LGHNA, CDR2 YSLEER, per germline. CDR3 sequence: CASSQEGTGSSPLHF. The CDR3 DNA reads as TGCGCCAGCAGCCAAGAAGGGACAGGGAGTTCACCCCTCCACTTT.

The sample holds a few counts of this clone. The CDR3 coding sequence is TGTGCCAGCAGCGCGATTAGCGAGCAGTACTTC. Protein sequence: CASSAISEQYF. This chain connects TRBV11-1 to TRBJ2-7; D not resolved. The CDR3 is 11 residues long. V was cut by 5 bases and J by 6 bases, with 8 bases left in between. In germline, CDR1 is SGHAT, CDR2 FQDESV (reference sequence).

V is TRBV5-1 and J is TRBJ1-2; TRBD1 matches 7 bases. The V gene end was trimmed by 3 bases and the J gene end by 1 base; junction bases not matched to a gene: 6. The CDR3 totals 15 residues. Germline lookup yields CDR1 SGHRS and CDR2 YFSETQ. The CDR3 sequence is CASSSGQLINYGYTF. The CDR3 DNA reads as TGCGCCAGCAGCTCGGGACAGCTAATTAACTATGGCTACACCTTC.

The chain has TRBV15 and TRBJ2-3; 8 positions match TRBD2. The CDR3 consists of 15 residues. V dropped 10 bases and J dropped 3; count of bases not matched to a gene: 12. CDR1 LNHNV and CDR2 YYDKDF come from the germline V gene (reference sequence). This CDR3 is CAKKPAGVETDTQYF. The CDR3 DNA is TGTGCCAAAAAGCCAGCGGGAGTGGAGACAGATACGCAGTATTTT.

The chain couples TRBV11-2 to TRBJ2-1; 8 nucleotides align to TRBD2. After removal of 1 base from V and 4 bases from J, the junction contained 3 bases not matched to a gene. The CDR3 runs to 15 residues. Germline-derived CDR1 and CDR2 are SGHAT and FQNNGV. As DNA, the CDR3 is TGTGCCAGCAGCTTAGTAGCGGGAATATACAATGAGCAGTTCTTC. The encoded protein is CASSLVAGIYNEQFF. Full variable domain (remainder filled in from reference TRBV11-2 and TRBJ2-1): EAGVAQSPRYKIIEKRQSVAFWCNPISGHATLYWYQQILGQGPKLLIQFQNNGVVDDSQLPKDRFSAERLKGVDSTLKIQPAKLEDSAVYLCASSLVAGIYNEQFFGPGTRLTVL.

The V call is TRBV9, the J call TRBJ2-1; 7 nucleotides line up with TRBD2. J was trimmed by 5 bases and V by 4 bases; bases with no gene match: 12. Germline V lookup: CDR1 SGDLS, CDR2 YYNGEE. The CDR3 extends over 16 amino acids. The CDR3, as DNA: TGTGCCAGCAGCCCCCCTGGCGGGAGTTTCAACAATGAGCAGTTCTTC. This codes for CASSPPGGSFNNEQFF. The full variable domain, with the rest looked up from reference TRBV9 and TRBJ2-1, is DSGVTQTPKHLITATGQRVTLRCSPRSGDLSVYWYQQSLDQGLQFLIQYYNGEERAKGNILERFSAQQFPDLHSELNLSSLELGDSALYFCASSPPGGSFNNEQFFGPGTRLTVL.

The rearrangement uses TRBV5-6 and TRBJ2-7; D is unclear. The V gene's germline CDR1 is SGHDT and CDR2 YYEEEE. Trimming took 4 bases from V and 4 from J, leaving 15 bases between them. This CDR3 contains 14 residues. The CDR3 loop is CASSVGDPGYEQYF. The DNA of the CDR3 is TGTGCCAGCAGCGTAGGAGATCCCGGGTACGAGCAGTACTTC.

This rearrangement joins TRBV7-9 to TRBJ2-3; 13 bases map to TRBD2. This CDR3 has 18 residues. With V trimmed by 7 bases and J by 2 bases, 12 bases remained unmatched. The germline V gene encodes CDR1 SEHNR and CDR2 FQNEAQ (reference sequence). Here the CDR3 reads CASNSRSGTSGTTDTQYF. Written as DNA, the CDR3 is TGTGCCAGCAACTCACGCTCCGGGACTAGCGGGACCACAGATACGCAGTATTTT.

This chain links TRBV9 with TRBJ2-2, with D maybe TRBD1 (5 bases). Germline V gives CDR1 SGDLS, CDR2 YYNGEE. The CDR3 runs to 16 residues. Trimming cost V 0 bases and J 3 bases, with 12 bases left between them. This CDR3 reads CASSVEAGLYTGELFF. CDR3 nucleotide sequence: TGTGCCAGCAGCGTAGAAGCAGGGTTGTACACCGGGGAGCTGTTTTTT.

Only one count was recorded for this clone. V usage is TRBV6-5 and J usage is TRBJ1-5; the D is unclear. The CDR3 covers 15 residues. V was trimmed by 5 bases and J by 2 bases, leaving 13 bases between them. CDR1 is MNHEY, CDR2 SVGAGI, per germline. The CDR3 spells CASSRTQVGNQPQHF. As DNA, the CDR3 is TGTGCCAGCAGTCGAACCCAGGTGGGCAATCAGCCCCAGCATTTT.

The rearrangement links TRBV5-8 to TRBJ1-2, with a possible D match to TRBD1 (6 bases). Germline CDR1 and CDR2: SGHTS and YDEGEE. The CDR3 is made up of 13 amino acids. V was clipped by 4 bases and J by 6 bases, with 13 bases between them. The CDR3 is CASSRDRWDGYTF. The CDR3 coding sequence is TGTGCCAGCAGCCGCGACAGGTGGGATGGCTACACCTTC.

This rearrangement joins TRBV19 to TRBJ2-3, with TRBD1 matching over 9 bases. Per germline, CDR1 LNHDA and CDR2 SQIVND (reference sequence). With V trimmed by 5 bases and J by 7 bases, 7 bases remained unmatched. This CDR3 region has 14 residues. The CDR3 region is CASSPTTGGNTQYF. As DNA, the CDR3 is TGTGCCAGTAGTCCGACGACAGGGGGTAATACGCAGTATTTT.

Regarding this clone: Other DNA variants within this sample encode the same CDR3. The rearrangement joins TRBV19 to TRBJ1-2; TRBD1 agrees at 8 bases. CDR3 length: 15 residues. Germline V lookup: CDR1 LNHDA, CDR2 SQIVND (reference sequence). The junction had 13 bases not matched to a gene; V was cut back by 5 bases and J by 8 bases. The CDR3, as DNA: TGTGCCAGTAGTGTCAGATCTACAGGGGGGCGGGGCTACACCTTC. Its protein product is CASSVRSTGGRGYTF. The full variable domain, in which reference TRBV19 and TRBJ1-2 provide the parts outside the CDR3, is DGGITQSPKYLFRKEGQNVTLSCEQNLNHDAMYWYRQDPGQGLRLIYYSQIVNDFQKGDIAEGYSVSREKKESFPLTVTSAQKNPTAFYLCASSVRSTGGRGYTFGSGTRLTVV.

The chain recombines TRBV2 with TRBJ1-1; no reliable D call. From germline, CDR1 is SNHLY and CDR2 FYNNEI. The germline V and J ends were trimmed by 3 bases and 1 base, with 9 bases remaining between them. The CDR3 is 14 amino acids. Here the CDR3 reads CASSEEFANTEAFF. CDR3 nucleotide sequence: TGTGCCAGCAGTGAGGAGTTTGCGAACACTGAAGCTTTCTTT.

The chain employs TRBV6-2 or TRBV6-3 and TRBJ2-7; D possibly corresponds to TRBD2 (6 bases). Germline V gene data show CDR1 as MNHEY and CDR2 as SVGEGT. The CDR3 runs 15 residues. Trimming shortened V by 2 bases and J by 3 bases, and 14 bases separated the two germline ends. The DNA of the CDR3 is TGTGCCAGCAGTTACAGGGGTGGAGGGCACTACGAGCAGTACTTC. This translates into CASSYRGGGHYEQYF.

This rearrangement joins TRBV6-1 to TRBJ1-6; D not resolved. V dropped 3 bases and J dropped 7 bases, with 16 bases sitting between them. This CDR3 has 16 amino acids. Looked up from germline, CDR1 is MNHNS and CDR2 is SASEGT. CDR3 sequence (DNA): TGTGCCAGCAGTGAGATGTACTCCCTTCGGAATTCACCCCTCCACTTT. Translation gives CASSEMYSLRNSPLHF.

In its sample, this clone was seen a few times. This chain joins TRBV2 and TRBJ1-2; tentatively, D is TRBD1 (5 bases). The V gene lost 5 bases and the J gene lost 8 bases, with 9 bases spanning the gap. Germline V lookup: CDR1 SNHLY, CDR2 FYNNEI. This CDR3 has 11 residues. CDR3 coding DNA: TGTGCCAGCAGTACGCGGGGGGGCTACACCTTC. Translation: CASSTRGGYTF.

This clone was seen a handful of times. The CDR3 spells CASSGGGRAETQYF. The CDR3 DNA is TGTGCCAGCAGTGGGGGGGGCCGAGCGGAGACCCAGTACTTC. This rearrangement joins TRBV28 to TRBJ2-5, with a tentative D call TRBD2 (7 bases). Germline CDR1 and CDR2: MDHEN and SYDVKM. Trimming pared 5 bases from V and 5 bases from J, leaving 15 bases between. The CDR3 is 14 amino acids.